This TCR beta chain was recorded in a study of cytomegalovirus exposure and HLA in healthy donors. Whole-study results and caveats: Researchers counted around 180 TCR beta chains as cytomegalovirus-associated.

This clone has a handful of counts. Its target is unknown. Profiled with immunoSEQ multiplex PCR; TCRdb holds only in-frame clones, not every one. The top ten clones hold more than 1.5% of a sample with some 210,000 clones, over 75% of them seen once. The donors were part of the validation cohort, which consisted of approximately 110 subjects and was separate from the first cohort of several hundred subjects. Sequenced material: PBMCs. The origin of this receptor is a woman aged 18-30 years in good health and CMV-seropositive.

The CDR3 protein is CASSFGTSDEQFF. The CDR3, as DNA: TGCGCCAGCAGCTTTGGGACTAGCGATGAGCAGTTCTTC. The gene calls are TRBV5-1 and TRBJ2-1; 10 bases are shared with TRBD2. The CDR3 totals 13 residues. After removal of 2 bases from V and 8 bases from J, the junction contained 1 base not matched to a gene. Germline V gene data show CDR1 as SGHRS and CDR2 as YFSETQ. Looking up the rest from reference TRBV5-1 and TRBJ2-1 gives the full variable domain: KAGVTQTPRYLIKTRGQQVTLSCSPISGHRSVSWYQQTPGQGLQFLFEYFSETQRNKGNFPGRFSGRQFSNSRSEMNVSTLELGDSALYLCASSFGTSDEQFFGPGTRLTVL.